One sample yielded the 26 T cell receptor beta chains listed below, sequenced in a study of OX40 agonist ivuxolimab in advanced cancers. The table came from immunoSEQ multiplex PCR; TCRdb's copy has only in-frame clones and leaves some out. The profile shows 87,000 or so clones, 70% to 85% of them singletons. Specimen: CD4+ or CD8+ T cells sorted from blood, collected in a trial of the OX40 agonist ivuxolimab. These TCRs come from an adult with an advanced solid tumor such as melanoma, head and neck, liver or kidney cancer.

The chain joins TRBV5-3 to TRBJ2-1, with 10 bases lining up with TRBD1. TRBV5-3 is assigned to the ORF class and has an uncertain function. J gave up 8 bases and V 0 bases, and 14 bases lay outside the gene matches. This CDR3 is 18 amino acids long. In DNA form, the CDR3 reads TGTGCCAGAAGCTTGGGACAGGGGGCTGCTCCTTGGATGGATGAGCAGTTCTTC. Translated: CARSLGQGAAPWMDEQFF.

This sequence joins TRBV5-8 and TRBJ2-5; no definite D call. Trimming left V 0 bases short and J 5 bases short, with 11 bases between. CDR1 and CDR2 from the germline V gene are SGHTS and YDEGEE. CDR3 length equals 14 residues. The CDR3 protein is CASSLEGFAETQYF. Here the CDR3 DNA reads TGTGCCAGCAGCTTGGAAGGGTTCGCGGAGACCCAGTACTTC. Variable domain in full (rest from reference TRBV5-8 and TRBJ2-5): EAGVTQSPTHLIKTRGQQATLRCSPISGHTSVYWYQQALGLGLQFLLWYDEGEERNRGNFPPRFSGRQFPNYSSELNVNALELEDSALYLCASSLEGFAETQYFGPGTRLLVL.

This clone was counted a few times. CDR3 DNA: TGTGCCAGTAGATCGATCAGGGCGGATCAGCCCCAGCATTTT. It specifies CASRSIRADQPQHF. The V call is TRBV19, the J call TRBJ1-5; perhaps TRBD1 as D (5 bases). V was trimmed by 6 bases and J by 5 bases, leaving 14 bases between them. Germline V gene lookup returns CDR1 LNHDA and CDR2 SQIVND (reference sequence). This CDR3 has 14 residues.

This chain uses TRBV5-5 with TRBJ1-3; TRBD1 might be the D (6 bases). Germline CDR1 is SGHKS and CDR2 is YYEKEE (reference sequence). CDR3 length equals 16 residues. Trimming took 4 bases from V and 2 from J, leaving 16 bases between them. CDR3 protein: CASSADSLGPGNTIYF. CDR3 in DNA: TGTGCCAGCAGCGCGGACAGCCTGGGCCCTGGAAACACCATATATTTT.

The chain couples TRBV11-2 to TRBJ2-7, with TRBD2 matching 8 bases. The CDR3 contains 16 residues. Trimming took 4 bases from V and 3 from J; bases not matched to a gene: 11. CDR1 is SGHAT and CDR2 is FQNNGV in the germline V gene. Written as DNA, the CDR3 is TGTGCCAGCAGCTCCACTTCCGGGACTAGAAGCTACGAGCAGTACTTC. Translating it yields CASSSTSGTRSYEQYF.

V and J are TRBV7-2 and TRBJ2-5; 11 bases are shared with TRBD1. This CDR3 comprises 15 residues. Germline trimming cut 4 bases from V and 2 bases from J; bases unmatched to any gene: 3. In germline, CDR1 is SGHTA, CDR2 FQGNSA. CDR3 residues: CASSSGDRGQETQYF. The CDR3 nucleotides are TGTGCCAGCAGCTCGGGGGACAGGGGGCAAGAGACCCAGTACTTC.

The CDR3, as DNA: TGTGCCAGCAGGGACAGGGGTCTTACAGATACGCAGTATTTT. Translated, it gives CASRDRGLTDTQYF. The chain uses TRBV28 and TRBJ2-3; 9 nucleotides match TRBD1. Germline CDR1 is MDHEN and CDR2 is SYDVKM. The V gene end was trimmed by 6 bases and the J gene end by 3 bases; junction bases not matched to a gene: 4. The CDR3 length is 14 residues.

The chain employs TRBV28 and TRBJ2-3; the D gene is possibly TRBD2 (6 bases). Trimming pared 4 bases from V and 3 bases from J, leaving 11 bases between. The CDR3 loop spans 14 amino acids. Germline CDR1 reads MDHEN; CDR2 reads SYDVKM. CDR3 in amino acids: CASSSAGGTDTQYF. CDR3 sequence (DNA): TGTGCCAGCAGTTCCGCCGGGGGTACAGATACGCAGTATTTT.

V gene TRBV28 combines with J gene TRBJ2-7; the D gene is possibly TRBD1 (6 bases). V was shortened by 6 bases and J by 4 bases, with 22 bases between the two germline ends. Germline-derived CDR1 and CDR2 are MDHEN and SYDVKM. CDR3 size: 16 residues. Here the CDR3 DNA reads TGTGCCAGCAGGGGGGAATCTTATCGCAGGGGATACGAGCAGTACTTC. The encoded protein is CASRGESYRRGYEQYF.

The chain employs TRBV7-6 and TRBJ1-1, with D perhaps TRBD1 (5 bases). The CDR3 covers 11 residues. CDR1 is SGHVS and CDR2 is FNYEAQ in the germline V gene. V was clipped by 0 bases and J by 11 bases, with 7 bases between them. CDR3 region: CASSLAEGAFF. The DNA of the CDR3 is TGTGCCAGCAGCTTAGCCGAGGGGGCTTTCTTT.

V usage is TRBV5-8 and J usage is TRBJ2-7; 7 bases match TRBD2. The V gene end was trimmed by 4 bases and the J gene end by 5 bases; junction bases not matched to a gene: 9. The CDR3 consists of 14 residues. Looked up from germline, CDR1 is SGHTS and CDR2 is YDEGEE. Written as DNA, the CDR3 is TGTGCCAGCAGCCCACCGGGAGGCCCCCACGAGCAGTACTTC. Translating gives CASSPPGGPHEQYF.

The chain joins TRBV23-1 to TRBJ2-2, with TRBD2 identical over 9 bases. TRBV23-1 is treated as an ORF (open reading frame) with a function not yet certain. CDR3 length: 21 amino acids. The V gene end was trimmed by 0 bases and the J gene end by 7 bases; junction bases not matched to a gene: 21. The CDR3 nucleotides are TGCGCCAGCAGTCAATCGAAGCGGGAGGCTCCCCTATGTTCGTTTTTCGGGGAGCTGTTTTTT. Encoded protein: CASSQSKREAPLCSFFGELFF.

This clone was counted a few times. J is TRBJ1-5 and V is TRBV19; D is perhaps TRBD1 (5 bases). This CDR3 region has 12 residues. V was shortened by 7 bases and J by 4 bases, with 8 bases between the two germline ends. Germline values: CDR1 LNHDA, CDR2 SQIVND (reference sequence). DNA of the CDR3: TGTGCCAGTAAGGGGTGGAATCAGCCCCAGCATTTT. As protein: CASKGWNQPQHF.

The rearrangement uses TRBV7-2 and TRBJ2-2, with a tentative D call TRBD2 (5 bases). The germline V gene has CDR1 SGHTA and CDR2 FQGNSA. This CDR3 has 14 residues. With 7 bases removed from V and 4 bases from J, the gap between germline ends came to 13 bases. This CDR3 is CASTPGGPTGELFF. The CDR3 nucleotides read TGTGCCAGCACCCCCGGCGGGCCCACCGGGGAGCTGTTTTTT.

This sequence joins TRBV28 and TRBJ2-7; D is possibly TRBD1 or TRBD2 (6 bases each). The germline V gene encodes CDR1 MDHEN and CDR2 SYDVKM. CDR3 size: 14 residues. Trimming cost V 3 bases and J 3 bases, with 12 bases left between them. The CDR3 DNA sequence: TGTGCCAGCAGTTTTCCCGGGGGCAGCTACGAGCAGTACTTC. Residues: CASSFPGGSYEQYF. The full variable domain, with the rest looked up from reference TRBV28 and TRBJ2-7, is DVKVTQSSRYLVKRTGEKVFLECVQDMDHENMFWYRQDPGLGLRLIYFSYDVKMKEKGDIPEGYSVSREKKERFSLILESASTNQTSMYLCASSFPGGSYEQYFGPGTRLTVT.

J is TRBJ2-1 and V is TRBV7-3; the match to TRBD2 covers 7 bases. V lost 5 bases to trimming and J lost 9 bases; unmatched junction nucleotides: 10. Germline CDR1 is SGHTA and CDR2 is FQGTGA. The CDR3 length is 14 residues. This CDR3 is CASSQGLVTGEQFF. CDR3 bases: TGTGCCAGCAGCCAAGGACTAGTAACGGGTGAGCAGTTCTTC.

V and J are TRBV28 and TRBJ2-7, with 11 bases that match TRBD2. V trimming: 7 bases; J trimming: 4 bases; junction bases outside the gene matches: 9. In germline, CDR1 is MDHEN, CDR2 SYDVKM. The CDR3 is 15 residues long. CDR3 amino acids: CASKVLAGEVYEQYF. The CDR3 DNA sequence: TGTGCCAGCAAAGTACTAGCGGGAGAGGTGTACGAGCAGTACTTC.

Ten or more counts support this clone. At the DNA level, this CDR3 is encoded by other sequences in the same sample as well. This chain connects TRBV19 to TRBJ1-5; 9 nucleotides match TRBD1. The V gene's germline CDR1 is LNHDA and CDR2 SQIVND (reference sequence). This CDR3 region has 15 residues. Trimming cost V 6 bases and J 2 bases; bases outside gene matches: 5. CDR3 region: CASRGGQGGNQPQHF. The CDR3 nucleotides are TGTGCCAGTAGAGGGGGACAGGGTGGCAATCAGCCCCAGCATTTT.

J is TRBJ2-7 and V is TRBV4-1, with unresolved D. The CDR3 has 15 amino acids. The ends were cut back, 1 base at V and 0 bases at J, with 10 bases in the middle. Germline CDR1 reads MGHRA; CDR2 reads YSYEKL. In DNA form, the CDR3 reads TGCGCCAGCAGCCAAGGTTCGCACAACTCCTACGAGCAGTACTTC. Residues: CASSQGSHNSYEQYF.

This chain connects TRBV5-5 to TRBJ2-5, with D unclear. Trimming pared 3 bases from V and 7 bases from J, leaving 16 bases between. Germline CDR1 reads SGHKS; CDR2 reads YYEKEE (reference sequence). The CDR3 totals 14 residues. The chain's CDR3 is CASSSLSGSGTQYF. In nucleotides, the CDR3 is TGTGCCAGCAGCTCATTGTCGGGTTCTGGGACCCAGTACTTC.

The J gene is TRBJ2-7, the V gene TRBV11-2; TRBD1 or TRBD2 may be the D gene (6 bases each). V gave up 5 bases and J gave up 2 bases, with 10 bases separating them. The CDR3 has 13 residues. Germline V gene data show CDR1 as SGHAT and CDR2 as FQNNGV. This CDR3 is CASSPGGPYEQYF. DNA of the CDR3: TGTGCCAGCAGCCCCGGGGGCCCCTACGAGCAGTACTTC.

This chain's CDR3 is CASSLAGTDNEQFF. The CDR3 nucleotides are TGTGCCAGCAGCTTAGCGGGGACGGACAATGAGCAGTTCTTC. The J gene is TRBJ2-1, the V gene TRBV7-9, with D possibly being TRBD1 or TRBD2 (5 bases each). Looked up from germline, CDR1 is SEHNR and CDR2 is FQNEAQ (reference sequence). The CDR3 loop spans 14 amino acids. V lost 0 bases and J lost 5, with 8 bases in between.

This rearrangement joins TRBV19 to TRBJ2-2; 8 nucleotides line up with TRBD1. This CDR3 is built from 15 residues. V lost 3 bases and J lost 7; bases outside the gene matches: 7. In germline, CDR1 is LNHDA, CDR2 SQIVND (reference sequence). CDR3 DNA: TGTGCCAGTAGTATTTTACAGGGGGGTAACGGGGAGCTGTTTTTT. It yields the protein CASSILQGGNGELFF.

The chain combines TRBV29-1 with TRBJ2-1; 7 positions match TRBD2. J gave up 7 bases and V 2 bases, and 5 bases lay outside the gene matches. Germline CDR1 is SQVTM and CDR2 is ANQGSEA. The CDR3 has 13 residues. Here the CDR3 DNA reads TGCAGCGTTGAACCTAGCGGTTGGAATGAGCAGTTCTTC. This gives the protein CSVEPSGWNEQFF.

The chain joins TRBV28 to TRBJ1-4, with D possibly being TRBD1 (6 bases). The germline CDR1 and CDR2 sequences are MDHEN and SYDVKM. The CDR3 has 14 residues. V was cut by 6 bases and J by 5 bases, with 13 bases left in between. For the CDR3, the DNA is TGTGCCAGCAGCTTTCTGAGGGGGAATGAAAAACTGTTTTTT. Translated, it gives CASSFLRGNEKLFF.

The chain recombines TRBV28 with TRBJ1-5; D not certain. The CDR3 is 15 amino acids. Germline loops: CDR1 MDHEN, CDR2 SYDVKM. V shed 3 bases and J shed 4 bases, with 13 bases lying between them. Here the CDR3 reads CASSLGGPGNQPQHF. CDR3 nucleotides: TGTGCCAGCAGTTTGGGTGGGCCCGGGAATCAGCCCCAGCATTTT.